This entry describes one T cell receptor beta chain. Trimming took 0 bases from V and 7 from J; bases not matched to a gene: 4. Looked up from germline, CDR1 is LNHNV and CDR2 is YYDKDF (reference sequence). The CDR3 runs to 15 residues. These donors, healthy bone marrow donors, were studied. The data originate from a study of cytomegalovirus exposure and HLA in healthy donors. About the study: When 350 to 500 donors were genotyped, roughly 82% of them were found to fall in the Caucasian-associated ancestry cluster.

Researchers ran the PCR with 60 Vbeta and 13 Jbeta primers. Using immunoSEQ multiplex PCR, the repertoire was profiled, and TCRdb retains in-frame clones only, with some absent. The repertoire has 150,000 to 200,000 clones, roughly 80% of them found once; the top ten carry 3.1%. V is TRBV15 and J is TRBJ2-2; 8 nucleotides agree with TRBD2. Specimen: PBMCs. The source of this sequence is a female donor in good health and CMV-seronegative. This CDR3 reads CATSRDPGGFGELFF. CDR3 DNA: TGTGCCACCAGCAGAGATCCGGGAGGGTTCGGGGAGCTGTTTTTT.